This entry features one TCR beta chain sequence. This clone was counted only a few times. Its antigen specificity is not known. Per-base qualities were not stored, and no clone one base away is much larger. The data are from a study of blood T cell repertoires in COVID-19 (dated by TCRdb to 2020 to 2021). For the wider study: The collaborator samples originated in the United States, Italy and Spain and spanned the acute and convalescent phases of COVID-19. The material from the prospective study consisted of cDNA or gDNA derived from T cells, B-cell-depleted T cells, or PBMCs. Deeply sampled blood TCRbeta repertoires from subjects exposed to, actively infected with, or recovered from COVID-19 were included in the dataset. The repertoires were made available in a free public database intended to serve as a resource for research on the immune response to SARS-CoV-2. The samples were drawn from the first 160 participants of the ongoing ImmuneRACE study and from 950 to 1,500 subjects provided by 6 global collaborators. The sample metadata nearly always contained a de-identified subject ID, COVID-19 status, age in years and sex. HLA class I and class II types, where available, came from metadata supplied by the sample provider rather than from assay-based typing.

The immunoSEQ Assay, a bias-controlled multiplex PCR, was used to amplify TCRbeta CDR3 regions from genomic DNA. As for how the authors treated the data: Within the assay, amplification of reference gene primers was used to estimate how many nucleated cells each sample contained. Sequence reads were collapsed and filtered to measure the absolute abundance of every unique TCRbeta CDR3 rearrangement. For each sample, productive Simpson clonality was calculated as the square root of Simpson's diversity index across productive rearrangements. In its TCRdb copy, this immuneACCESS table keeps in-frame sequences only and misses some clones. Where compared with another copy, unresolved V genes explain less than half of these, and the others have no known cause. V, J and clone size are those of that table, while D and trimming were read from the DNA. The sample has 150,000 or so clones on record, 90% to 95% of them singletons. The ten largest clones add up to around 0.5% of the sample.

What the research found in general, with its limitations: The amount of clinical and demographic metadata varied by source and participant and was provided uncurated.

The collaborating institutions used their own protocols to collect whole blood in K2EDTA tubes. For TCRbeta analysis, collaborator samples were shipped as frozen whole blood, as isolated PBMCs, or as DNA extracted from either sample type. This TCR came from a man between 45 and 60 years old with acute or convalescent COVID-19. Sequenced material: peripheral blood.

In nucleotides, the sequence is TGTGCCAGCACCCTCGACGGGGGAGGAGTAAATGAGCAGTTCTTC. It codes for CASTLDGGGVNEQFF. The V and J segments used are TRBV28 and TRBJ2-1; the D gene is possibly TRBD2, with 6 bases matching. The CDR3 spans 15 residues, from the cysteine through the phenylalanine. Here the CDR3 DNA is all that survives: 45 bases in frame from base 1. From a lookup of the germline V gene, CDR1 and CDR2 are MDHEN and SYDVKM. The V end loses 7 bases and the J end loses 7 bases, and a stretch of 20 bases separates them.